This T cell receptor beta chain was sequenced in a study of beta chain features in type 1 diabetes. Study-level results: A moderate, significant TCRB CDR3 shortening appeared in type 1 diabetes across four CD4+ subsets. For type 1 diabetes patients, VDJ junctions showed fewer insertions and more deletions.

The CDR3 consists of 13 residues. With 4 bases removed from V and 4 bases from J, the gap between germline ends came to 9 bases. CDR1 is SEHNR, CDR2 FQNEAQ, per germline (reference sequence). This clone was observed a few times. No antigen is known for it. Every isolated RNA sample was fully reverse transcribed, so sequencing captured expressed TCRB transcripts. Method: immunoSEQ multiplex PCR; TCRdb's copy keeps in-frame clones and lacks some. Here the sample spans 430,000 or so clones, about 10% being singletons. The clonotype comes from a woman younger than 35 in good health. The chain is built from TRBV7-9 and TRBJ2-3, with D hard to call. The specimen was naive CD4+ T cells from blood. The CDR3 bases are TGTGCCAGCAGCTCAAGGGTCGCAGATACGCAGTATTTT. Translation: CASSSRVADTQYF. The full variable domain, rest sourced from reference TRBV7-9 and TRBJ2-3, is DTGVSQNPRHKITKRGQNVTFRCDPISEHNRLYWYRQTLGQGPEFLTYFQNEAQLEKSRLLSDRFSAERPKGSFSTLEIQRTEQGDSAMYLCASSSRVADTQYFGPGTRLTVL.